This TCR beta chain came from a study of cytomegalovirus exposure and HLA in healthy donors. The CDR3 has 10 residues. Germline assignment: CDR1 SQVTM and CDR2 ANQGSEA. The PCR used 60 Vbeta and 13 Jbeta primers. Data came from immunoSEQ multiplex PCR; TCRdb stores just in-frame clones and leaves some out. The repertoire consists of roughly 78,000 clones, with roughly 63% occurring once and the leading ten covering approximately 5.4%. The sample consisted of PBMCs. The V gene is TRBV29-1, the J gene TRBJ2-5; a possible D gene is TRBD1 (6 bases). The sequence derives from a young man in good health and CMV-seropositive. In nucleotides, the CDR3 is TGCGGGGTGGGGGCAGAGACCCAGTACTTC. Its translation: CGVGAETQYF.